These 27 T cell receptor beta chains were sequenced from one sample in a study of cytomegalovirus exposure and HLA in healthy donors. Researchers ran the PCR with 60 Vbeta and 13 Jbeta primers. Only in-frame clones appear in the TCRdb table, and some are missing; sequencing was by immunoSEQ multiplex PCR. Among 110,000 to 150,000 clones listed, about 80% were seen once. The sequencing input was PBMCs. These TCRs come from a woman between 40 and 50 years old in good health and CMV-seronegative.

The rearrangement joins TRBV9 to TRBJ2-2, with 9 bases matching TRBD2. The CDR3 runs 16 residues. Germline V lookup: CDR1 SGDLS, CDR2 YYNGEE. The V segment lost 0 bases and the J segment 6 bases; nucleotides outside the gene matches: 6. This chain's CDR3 is CASSVATSGEAGELFF. The CDR3 DNA is TGTGCCAGCAGCGTAGCGACTAGCGGTGAGGCCGGGGAGCTGTTTTTT.

This chain joins TRBV5-1 and TRBJ1-6; D call uncertain. The CDR3 spans 14 residues. The V gene's germline CDR1 is SGHRS and CDR2 YFSETQ. Trimming cost V 2 bases and J 8 bases, with 11 bases left between them. The CDR3 loop is CASSFPLAHSPLHF. CDR3 sequence (DNA): TGCGCCAGCAGCTTTCCGTTGGCCCATTCACCCCTCCACTTT.

CDR3 sequence reads: CASSQTSLVAYEQYF. The CDR3 coding sequence is TGTGCCAGCAGCCAGACTAGCTTGGTGGCCTACGAGCAGTACTTC. The chain combines TRBV28 with TRBJ2-7; 7 nucleotides match TRBD2. Per the germline V gene, CDR1 is MDHEN and CDR2 is SYDVKM. Losses at the gene ends were 6 bases for V and 2 bases for J; bases not matched to a gene: 10. The CDR3 consists of 15 residues.

J is TRBJ1-1 and V is TRBV6-1; TRBD1 aligns across 10 bases. The CDR3 totals 14 residues. Trimming removed 4 bases from V and 4 bases from J; junction bases left unmatched: 3. From germline, CDR1 is MNHNS and CDR2 SASEGT. This chain's CDR3 is CASSGQGAGTEAFF. As DNA, the CDR3 is TGTGCCAGCAGTGGACAGGGGGCGGGCACTGAAGCTTTCTTT.

The chain has TRBV7-9 and TRBJ1-1; D remains ambiguous. This CDR3 is built from 15 residues. The V end was cut by 5 bases, the J end by 0 bases, with 13 bases between. The germline gives CDR1 SEHNR, CDR2 FQNEAQ (reference sequence). CDR3 DNA: TGTGCCAGCAGCCCTCTAGGATACATGAACACTGAAGCTTTCTTT. As protein: CASSPLGYMNTEAFF.

The chain couples TRBV10-3 to TRBJ2-3, with 9 nucleotides matching TRBD1. This CDR3 contains 17 residues. The V gene's germline CDR1 is ENHRY and CDR2 SYGVKD. Trimming removed 0 bases from V and 3 bases from J; junction bases left unmatched: 7. This CDR3 reads CAISESTTGGRTDTQYF. CDR3 sequence (DNA): TGTGCCATCAGTGAGTCGACGACAGGGGGAAGAACAGATACGCAGTATTTT.

The chain combines TRBV9 with TRBJ2-3; TRBD2 might be the D (5 bases). Per germline, CDR1 SGDLS and CDR2 YYNGEE. The CDR3 length is 16 residues. Trimming took 4 bases from V and 5 from J, leaving 20 bases between them. CDR3 protein: CASSKGRAGFEDTQYF. Written as DNA, the CDR3 is TGTGCCAGCAGCAAAGGGCGGGCCGGCTTTGAAGATACGCAGTATTTT.

The rearrangement joins TRBV28 to TRBJ2-2; 9 positions match TRBD2. The CDR3 contains 19 residues. J lost 3 bases, V lost 2 bases, and 13 bases had no gene match. Germline V lookup: CDR1 MDHEN, CDR2 SYDVKM. The CDR3 bases are TGTGCCAGCAGTTTACGCCTCCCTGCTAGCGGGGTCCACACCGGGGAGCTGTTTTTT. Translating gives CASSLRLPASGVHTGELFF.

V usage is TRBV19 and J usage is TRBJ2-7, with D possibly matching TRBD1 (6 bases). The CDR3 contains 14 residues. Germline-derived CDR1 and CDR2 are LNHDA and SQIVND (reference sequence). V dropped 6 bases and J dropped 1 base, with 13 bases sitting between them. In DNA, the CDR3 is TGTGCCAGTAGCCAAACCGGGACATCCTACGAGCAGTACTTC. This codes for CASSQTGTSYEQYF.

V is TRBV11-3 and J is TRBJ1-1; 10 bases fit TRBD1. Germline values: CDR1 SGHNT, CDR2 YENEEA. The CDR3 length is 14 residues. The J segment lost 3 bases and the V segment lost 4 bases, leaving 2 bases of the junction unmatched. CDR3 sequence reads: CASSWDRGDTEAFF. In DNA form, the CDR3 reads TGTGCCAGCAGCTGGGACAGGGGAGACACTGAAGCTTTCTTT.

The CDR3 is CASSKLGQGVLETQYF. Written as DNA, the CDR3 is TGTGCCAGCAGCAAGTTGGGACAGGGTGTATTGGAGACCCAGTACTTC. The gene calls are TRBV28 and TRBJ2-5; 9 bases are a match to TRBD1. After removal of 6 bases from V and 5 bases from J, the junction contained 13 bases not matched to a gene. CDR3 length: 16 residues. The germline V gene encodes CDR1 MDHEN and CDR2 SYDVKM.

The J gene is TRBJ2-5, the V gene TRBV4-2, with 9 nucleotides matching TRBD1. Judging by the DNA end, TRBJ2-7 fits better; the J call may be wrong. Germline V CDR1 and CDR2: LGHNA, YNFKEQ. There are 16 residues in the CDR3. The CDR3 nucleotides are TGTGCCAGCAGCCCAGGGTCGGGACAGGGAGACTACGAGCAGTACTTC. Encoded protein: CASSPGSGQGDYEQYF.

V and J are TRBV19 and TRBJ1-1, with TRBD1 matching over 8 bases. V dropped 4 bases and J dropped 0; count of bases not matched to a gene: 4. This CDR3 spans 15 amino acids. Germline V gives CDR1 LNHDA, CDR2 SQIVND (reference sequence). For the CDR3, the DNA is TGTGCCAGTAGTAGAGGACAGGGAATGAACACTGAAGCTTTCTTT. This gives the protein CASSRGQGMNTEAFF. Full variable domain (rest looked up from reference TRBV19 and TRBJ1-1): DGGITQSPKYLFRKEGQNVTLSCEQNLNHDAMYWYRQDPGQGLRLIYYSQIVNDFQKGDIAEGYSVSREKKESFPLTVTSAQKNPTAFYLCASSRGQGMNTEAFFGQGTRLTVV.

J is TRBJ2-1 and V is TRBV27; 11 bases match TRBD2. In germline, CDR1 is MNHEY, CDR2 SMNVEV (reference sequence). This CDR3 spans 17 amino acids. V trimming: 3 bases; J trimming: 7 bases; junction bases outside the gene matches: 11. The CDR3 protein is CASSFEAPGLAVNEQFF. The DNA for the CDR3 is TGTGCCAGCAGTTTTGAGGCCCCGGGACTAGCGGTAAATGAGCAGTTCTTC.

The chain employs TRBV14 and TRBJ2-3; D unclear. Germline values: CDR1 SGHDN, CDR2 FVKESK. Between the trimmed V and J ends, which lost 3 bases and 8 bases, there was a span of 9 bases. The CDR3 is 12 amino acids. CDR3 bases: TGTGCCAGCAGCCAGAGCCGGGTTACGCAGTATTTT. It codes for CASSQSRVTQYF.

This chain connects TRBV5-1 to TRBJ1-4, with 8 bases aligning to TRBD1. The CDR3 consists of 14 residues. CDR1 SGHRS and CDR2 YFSETQ come from the germline V gene. J gave up 7 bases and V 4 bases, and 6 bases lay outside the gene matches. CDR3 protein: CASSDQGAGEKLFF. The CDR3 bases are TGCGCCAGCAGCGACCAGGGGGCGGGTGAAAAACTGTTTTTT.

The gene calls are TRBV2 and TRBJ1-1; 7 bases are a match to TRBD1. The CDR3 extends over 14 amino acids. Germline loops: CDR1 SNHLY, CDR2 FYNNEI. J gave up 1 base and V 4 bases, and 3 bases lay outside the gene matches. The CDR3 reads CASSGQGENTEAFF. The CDR3 DNA reads as TGTGCCAGCAGTGGGCAGGGGGAGAACACTGAAGCTTTCTTT.

This clone came up a few times. The CDR3 DNA sequence: TGTGCCAGCAGCGTTCACAGGGCAGACTCTGGAAACACCATATATTTT. Translated: CASSVHRADSGNTIYF. This chain links TRBV9 with TRBJ1-3; D is possibly TRBD1 (6 bases). Per germline, CDR1 SGDLS and CDR2 YYNGEE. Trimming took 2 bases from V and 0 from J, leaving 12 bases between them. The CDR3 runs to 16 residues.

This clone was picked up a small number of times. The rearrangement joins TRBV25-1 to TRBJ1-1; D is perhaps TRBD1 (5 bases). The V end was cut by 2 bases, the J end by 0 bases, with 7 bases between. Germline V gene lookup returns CDR1 MGHDK and CDR2 SYGVNS. This CDR3 region has 14 residues. Here the CDR3 DNA reads TGTGCCAGCAGTGAAGGACAACTGAACACTGAAGCTTTCTTT. It codes for CASSEGQLNTEAFF.

J is TRBJ2-7 and V is TRBV6-1, with D possibly matching TRBD1 (5 bases). The CDR3 is 20 amino acids. CDR1 is MNHNS and CDR2 is SASEGT in the germline V gene. The germline V and J ends were trimmed by 4 bases and 0 bases, with 28 bases remaining between them. The CDR3 sequence is CASSASETGALYMSSYEQYF. CDR3 coding DNA: TGTGCCAGCAGTGCCTCTGAAACAGGCGCCCTATACATGAGCTCCTACGAGCAGTACTTC.

The chain is built from TRBV10-3 and TRBJ2-6; 8 nucleotides align to TRBD1. Germline assignment: CDR1 ENHRY and CDR2 SYGVKD. The CDR3 is 17 residues long. The ends lost 7 bases at V and 3 bases at J; junction bases unmatched: 11. The CDR3 bases are TGTGCCATCATCGGGGCAGGGGGCGGAGTTGGGGCCAACGTCCTGACTTTC. Translated: CAIIGAGGGVGANVLTF.

The chain recombines TRBV10-1 with TRBJ2-1, with 8 bases that match TRBD2. The CDR3 consists of 14 residues. The J segment lost 9 bases and the V segment lost 3 bases, leaving 7 bases of the junction unmatched. From germline, CDR1 is WNHNN and CDR2 SYGVQD (reference sequence). DNA of the CDR3: TGCGCCAGCAGTGATCCGGGACTAGGTGTTGAGCAGTTCTTC. The encoded protein is CASSDPGLGVEQFF.

The chain carries TRBV12-5 and TRBJ2-3; 8 positions agree with TRBD1. Germline CDR1 LGHNT, CDR2 FRNRAP. The CDR3 contains 15 residues. The J segment lost 2 bases and the V segment lost 7 bases, leaving 8 bases of the junction unmatched. CDR3 loop: CASVLTGAPTDTQYF. In DNA form, the CDR3 reads TGTGCTAGTGTTCTGACAGGGGCCCCCACAGATACGCAGTATTTT.

The rearrangement joins TRBV7-9 to TRBJ1-5; 7 bases map to TRBD1. The CDR3 runs to 17 residues. Germline V gene sequence: CDR1 SEHNR, CDR2 FQNEAQ (reference sequence). The ends lost 5 bases at V and 0 bases at J; junction bases unmatched: 10. The DNA of the CDR3 is TGTGCCAGCAGCCCAGGGCAGGGGGGATATAGCAATCAGCCCCAGCATTTT. It specifies CASSPGQGGYSNQPQHF. The whole variable domain, remainder taken from reference TRBV7-9 and TRBJ1-5, is DTGVSQNPRHKITKRGQNVTFRCDPISEHNRLYWYRQTLGQGPEFLTYFQNEAQLEKSRLLSDRFSAERPKGSFSTLEIQRTEQGDSAMYLCASSPGQGGYSNQPQHFGDGTRLSIL.

The genes are TRBV9 and TRBJ2-1; D ambiguous. The CDR3 length is 14 residues. The germline V gene has CDR1 SGDLS and CDR2 YYNGEE. V was shortened by 5 bases and J by 0 bases, with 9 bases between the two germline ends. CDR3 residues: CASSLQSSYNEQFF. CDR3 coding DNA: TGTGCCAGCAGTCTACAGAGCTCCTACAATGAGCAGTTCTTC.

J is TRBJ1-1 and V is TRBV4-2, with 9 positions matching TRBD1. The CDR3 is 15 residues long. CDR1 and CDR2 from the germline V gene are LGHNA and YNFKEQ. V lost 3 bases, J lost 3 bases, and 5 bases stayed unmatched. Written as DNA, the CDR3 is TGTGCCAGCAGCCATGAACAGGGGGCGGACACTGAAGCTTTCTTT. Its protein product is CASSHEQGADTEAFF.

This chain joins TRBV2 and TRBJ1-1; TRBD1 matches 7 bases. CDR3 length: 15 amino acids. The V gene's germline CDR1 is SNHLY and CDR2 FYNNEI. Trimming took 2 bases from V and 6 from J; bases not matched to a gene: 9. Here the CDR3 reads CASSEWRTGRPEAFF. DNA for the CDR3: TGTGCCAGCAGTGAATGGCGGACAGGTCGGCCTGAAGCTTTCTTT. The entire variable domain, with the rest obtained from reference TRBV2 and TRBJ1-1, is as follows: EPEVTQTPSHQVTQMGQEVILRCVPISNHLYFYWYRQILGQKVEFLVSFYNNEISEKSEIFDDQFSVERPDGSNFTLKIRSTKLEDSAMYFCASSEWRTGRPEAFFGQGTRLTVV.